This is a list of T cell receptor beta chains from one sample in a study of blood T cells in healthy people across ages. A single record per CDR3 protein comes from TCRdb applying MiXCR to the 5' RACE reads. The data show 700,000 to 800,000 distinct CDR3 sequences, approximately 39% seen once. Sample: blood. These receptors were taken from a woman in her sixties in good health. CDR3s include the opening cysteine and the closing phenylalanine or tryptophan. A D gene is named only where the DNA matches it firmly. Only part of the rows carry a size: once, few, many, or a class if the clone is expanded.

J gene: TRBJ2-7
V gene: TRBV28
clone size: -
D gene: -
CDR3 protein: CASSLRGVGGYEQYF
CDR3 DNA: TGTGCCAGCAGTTTGCGCGGGGTCGGGGGTTACGAGCAGTACTTC

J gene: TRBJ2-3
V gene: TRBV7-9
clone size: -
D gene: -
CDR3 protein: CASTLDSGAGDTQYF
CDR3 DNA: TGTGCCAGCACCTTGGACAGCGGGGCGGGAGATACGCAGTATTTT

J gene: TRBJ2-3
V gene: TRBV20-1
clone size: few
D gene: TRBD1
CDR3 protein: CSARDPWTGGRDTQYF
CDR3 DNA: TGCAGTGCTAGAGATCCTTGGACAGGGGGGAGAGATACGCAGTATTTT

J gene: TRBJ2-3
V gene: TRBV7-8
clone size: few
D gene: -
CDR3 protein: CASSLARGHNTDTQYF
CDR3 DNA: TGTGCCAGCAGCTTAGCGCGGGGGCATAACACAGATACGCAGTATTTT

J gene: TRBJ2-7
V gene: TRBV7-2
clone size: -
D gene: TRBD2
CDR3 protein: CASNPGLGVYEQYF
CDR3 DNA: TGTGCCAGCAACCCCGGACTAGGAGTATACGAGCAGTACTTC

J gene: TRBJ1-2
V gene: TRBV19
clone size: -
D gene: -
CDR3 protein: CASGSEGRTYGYTF
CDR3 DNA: TGTGCCAGTGGGTCCGAGGGGAGGACCTATGGCTACACCTTC

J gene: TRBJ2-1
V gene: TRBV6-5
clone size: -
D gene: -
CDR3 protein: CASSWKTTGRGEQFF
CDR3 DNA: TGTGCCAGTAGTTGGAAGACTACCGGGCGTGGTGAGCAGTTCTTC

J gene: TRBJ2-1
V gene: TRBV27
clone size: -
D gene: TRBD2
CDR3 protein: CASSLGGLANEQFF
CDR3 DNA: TGTGCCAGCAGTTTAGGAGGACTAGCTAATGAGCAGTTCTTC

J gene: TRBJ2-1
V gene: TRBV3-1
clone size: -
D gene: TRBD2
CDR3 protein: CASSQVLAGYSYNEQFF
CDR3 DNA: TGTGCCAGCAGCCAAGTTCTAGCGGGCTATTCCTACAATGAGCAGTTCTTC

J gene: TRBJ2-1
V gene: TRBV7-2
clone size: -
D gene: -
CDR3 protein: CASNPGADRGATSSYNEQFF
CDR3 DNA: TGTGCCAGCAACCCGGGGGCGGATAGGGGCGCCACGAGCTCCTACAATGAGCAGTTCTTC

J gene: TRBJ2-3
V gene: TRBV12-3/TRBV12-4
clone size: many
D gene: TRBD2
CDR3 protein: CASRLVRAAGVPDTQYF
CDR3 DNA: TGTGCCAGCAGGCTGGTGCGGGCGGCGGGAGTCCCCGATACGCAGTATTTT

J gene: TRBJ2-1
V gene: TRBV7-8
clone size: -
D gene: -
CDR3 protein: CASSLIGLGNEQFF
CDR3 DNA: TGTGCCAGCAGCTTAATAGGGCTGGGGAATGAGCAGTTCTTC

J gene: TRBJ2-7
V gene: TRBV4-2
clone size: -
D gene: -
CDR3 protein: CASSQKPLQGSYNEQYF
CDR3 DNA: TGTGCCAGCAGCCAAAAGCCTCTCCAAGGCTCCTACAATGAGCAGTACTTC

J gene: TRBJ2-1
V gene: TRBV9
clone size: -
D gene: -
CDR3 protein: CASSVAPQGNYHYNEQFF
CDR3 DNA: TGTGCCAGCAGCGTAGCTCCGCAGGGAAATTATCATTACAATGAGCAGTTCTTC

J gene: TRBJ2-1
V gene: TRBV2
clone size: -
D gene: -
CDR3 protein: CASRGEGHEQFF
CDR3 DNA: TGTGCCAGCAGGGGCGAGGGCCATGAGCAGTTCTTC

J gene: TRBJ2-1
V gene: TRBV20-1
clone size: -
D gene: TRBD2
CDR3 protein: CSAAGGTGGGEQFF
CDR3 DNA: TGCAGTGCTGCCGGGGGGACTGGGGGTGGGGAGCAGTTCTTC

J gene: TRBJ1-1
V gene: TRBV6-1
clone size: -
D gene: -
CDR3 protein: CASRLGGVNTEAFF
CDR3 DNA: TGTGCCAGCAGGCTAGGAGGGGTGAACACTGAAGCTTTCTTT

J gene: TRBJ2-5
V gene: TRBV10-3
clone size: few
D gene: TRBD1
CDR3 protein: CAIRTQGGETQYF
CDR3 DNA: TGTGCCATCAGAACACAGGGGGGAGAGACCCAGTACTTC

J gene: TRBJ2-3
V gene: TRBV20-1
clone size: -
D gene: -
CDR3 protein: CSARGQGAPDTQYF
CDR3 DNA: TGCAGTGCTAGAGGGCAGGGCGCCCCAGATACGCAGTATTTT

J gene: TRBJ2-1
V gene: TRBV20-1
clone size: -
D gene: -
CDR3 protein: CSATRGASYNEQFF
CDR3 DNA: TGCAGTGCTACCCGGGGGGCCAGCTACAATGAGCAGTTCTTC

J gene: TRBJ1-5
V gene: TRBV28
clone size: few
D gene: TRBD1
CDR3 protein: CASRRDRGLQPQHF
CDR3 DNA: TGTGCCAGCAGGCGGGACAGGGGACTTCAGCCCCAGCATTTT

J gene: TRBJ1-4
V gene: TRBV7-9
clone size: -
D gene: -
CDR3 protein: CASSSAREKLFF
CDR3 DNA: TGTGCCAGCAGCTCCGCACGGGAAAAACTGTTTTTT

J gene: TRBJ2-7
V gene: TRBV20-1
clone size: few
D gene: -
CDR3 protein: CSHTRTTGEQYF
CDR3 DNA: TGCAGCCACACACGTACAACGGGCGAGCAGTACTTC

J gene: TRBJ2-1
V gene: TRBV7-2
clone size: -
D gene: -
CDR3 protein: CASRPGQLQETQFF
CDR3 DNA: TGTGCCAGCAGACCCGGACAGTTACAAGAGACCCAGTTCTTC

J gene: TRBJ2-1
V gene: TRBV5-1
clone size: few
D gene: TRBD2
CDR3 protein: CASSLAPSGNNEQFF
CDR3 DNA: TGCGCCAGCAGCTTGGCCCCTAGCGGTAACAATGAGCAGTTCTTC

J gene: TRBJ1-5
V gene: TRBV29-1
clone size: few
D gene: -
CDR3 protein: CSAIDGGTSNQPQHF
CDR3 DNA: TGCAGCGCGATAGATGGGGGTACCAGCAATCAGCCCCAGCATTTT

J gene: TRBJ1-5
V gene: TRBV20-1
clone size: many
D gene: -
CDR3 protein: CSAITGAPNQPQHF
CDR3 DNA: TGCAGTGCTATCACCGGGGCCCCCAATCAGCCCCAGCATTTT

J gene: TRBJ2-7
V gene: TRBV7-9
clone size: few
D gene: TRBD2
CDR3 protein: CASSHRGGASYEQYF
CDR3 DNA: TGTGCCAGCAGCCACCGGGGGGGGGCCTCCTACGAGCAGTACTTC

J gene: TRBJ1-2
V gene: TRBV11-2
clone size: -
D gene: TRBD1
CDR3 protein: CVSSSGQGYGYTF
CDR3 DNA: TGTGTCAGCAGCTCGGGACAGGGGTATGGCTACACCTTC

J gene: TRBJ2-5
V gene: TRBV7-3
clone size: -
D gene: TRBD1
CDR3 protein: CASSSIGTGNLETRYF
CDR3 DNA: TGTGCCAGCAGCTCAATCGGGACAGGGAATTTAGAGACCCGGTACTTC

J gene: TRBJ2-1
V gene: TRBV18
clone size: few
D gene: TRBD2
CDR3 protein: CASSPASGTLNEQFF
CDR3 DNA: TGTGCCAGCTCACCCGCTAGCGGGACCCTCAATGAGCAGTTCTTC

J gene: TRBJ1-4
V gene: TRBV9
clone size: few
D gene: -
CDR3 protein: CASSADFPVEKLFF
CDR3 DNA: TGTGCCAGCAGCGCGGACTTCCCGGTTGAAAAACTGTTTTTT

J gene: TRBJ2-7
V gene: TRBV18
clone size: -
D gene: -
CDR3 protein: CASSTGTRRYEQYF
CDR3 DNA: TGTGCCAGCTCAACCGGGACAAGGCGCTACGAGCAGTACTTC

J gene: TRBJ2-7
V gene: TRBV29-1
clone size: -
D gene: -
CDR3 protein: CSVGRGSTYEQYF
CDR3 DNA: TGCAGCGTGGGCCGCGGGTCTACCTACGAGCAGTACTTC

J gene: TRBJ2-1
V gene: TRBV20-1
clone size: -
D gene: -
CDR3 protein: CSARDSTQNEQFF
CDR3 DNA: TGCAGTGCTAGAGATTCTACACAGAATGAGCAGTTCTTC

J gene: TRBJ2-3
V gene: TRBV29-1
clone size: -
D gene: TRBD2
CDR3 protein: CSVETSGTSTDTQYF
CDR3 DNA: TGCAGCGTCGAGACTAGCGGGACTAGCACAGATACGCAGTATTTT

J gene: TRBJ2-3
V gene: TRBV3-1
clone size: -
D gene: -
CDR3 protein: CASKTGRTNTQYF
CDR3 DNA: TGTGCCAGCAAAACCGGACGTACTAATACGCAGTATTTT

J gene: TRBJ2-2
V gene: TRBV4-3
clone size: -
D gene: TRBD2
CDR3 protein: CASSQDLGAGGGTGELFF
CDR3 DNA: TGCGCCAGCAGCCAAGATCTTGGAGCGGGAGGAGGCACCGGGGAGCTGTTTTTT

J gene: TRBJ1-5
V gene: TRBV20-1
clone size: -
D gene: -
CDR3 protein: CSARSAAGEAQPQHF
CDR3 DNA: TGCAGTGCTAGATCAGCGGCAGGGGAGGCTCAGCCCCAGCATTTT

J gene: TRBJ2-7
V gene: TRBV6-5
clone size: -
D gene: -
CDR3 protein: CASSYKLGPYEQYF
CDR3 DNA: TGTGCCAGCAGTTACAAATTGGGGCCTTACGAGCAGTACTTC

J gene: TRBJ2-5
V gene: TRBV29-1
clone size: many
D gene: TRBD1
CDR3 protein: CSVVGDRGYQETQYF
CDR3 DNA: TGCAGCGTGGTTGGGGACAGGGGTTACCAAGAGACCCAGTACTTC

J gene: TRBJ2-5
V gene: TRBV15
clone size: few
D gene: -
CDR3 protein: CATSRDLSTSLSQETQYF
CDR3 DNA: TGTGCCACCAGCAGAGATCTGAGTACCTCCTTGTCCCAAGAGACCCAGTACTTC

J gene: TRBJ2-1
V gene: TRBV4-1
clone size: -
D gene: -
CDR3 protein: CASSHGRTYNEQFF
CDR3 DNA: TGCGCCAGCAGCCACGGACGGACTTACAATGAGCAGTTCTTC

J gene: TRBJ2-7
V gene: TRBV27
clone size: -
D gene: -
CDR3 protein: CASSITVSSYNEQYF
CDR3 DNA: TGTGCCAGCAGTATCACAGTTAGCTCCTACAATGAGCAGTACTTC

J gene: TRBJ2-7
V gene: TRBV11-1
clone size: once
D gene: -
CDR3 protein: CASSFAGSETQHF
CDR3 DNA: TGTGCCAGCAGCTTTGCGGGTTCGGAGACCCAGCACTTC

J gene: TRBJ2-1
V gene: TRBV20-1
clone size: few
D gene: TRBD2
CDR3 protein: CSARGTSGNREQFF
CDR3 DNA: TGCAGTGCTAGAGGGACTAGCGGGAATCGGGAGCAGTTCTTC

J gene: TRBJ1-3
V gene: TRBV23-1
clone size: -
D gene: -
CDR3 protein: CASSRGGDVSGNTIYF
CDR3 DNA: TGCGCCAGCAGTCGAGGAGGGGACGTCTCTGGAAACACCATATATTTT

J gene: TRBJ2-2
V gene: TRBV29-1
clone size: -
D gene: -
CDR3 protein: CSVRVQMNTGELFF
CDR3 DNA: TGCAGCGTTAGGGTCCAGATGAACACCGGGGAGCTGTTTTTT

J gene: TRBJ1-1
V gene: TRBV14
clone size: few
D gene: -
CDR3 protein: CASSQGRRNTEAFF
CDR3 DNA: TGTGCCAGCAGCCAGGGACGTCGGAACACTGAAGCTTTCTTT

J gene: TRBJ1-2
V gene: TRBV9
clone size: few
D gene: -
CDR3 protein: CASSVSPGSEGGYTF
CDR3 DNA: TGTGCCAGCAGCGTAAGTCCAGGATCCGAAGGTGGCTACACCTTC

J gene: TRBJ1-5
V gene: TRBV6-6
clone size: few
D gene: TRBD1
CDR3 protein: CASSPGQGSQPQHF
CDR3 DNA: TGTGCCAGCAGCCCCGGACAGGGTAGCCAGCCCCAGCATTTT

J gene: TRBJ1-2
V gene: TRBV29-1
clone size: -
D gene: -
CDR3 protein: CSVPDPRALGGYTF
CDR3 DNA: TGCAGCGTTCCGGACCCCCGGGCCTTGGGAGGCTACACCTTC

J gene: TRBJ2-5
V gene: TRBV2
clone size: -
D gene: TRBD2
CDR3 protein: CASSETGEGETQYF
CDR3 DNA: TGTGCCAGCAGTGAAACGGGGGAGGGAGAGACCCAGTACTTC

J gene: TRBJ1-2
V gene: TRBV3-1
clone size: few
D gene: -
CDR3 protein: CASSQKGQFGGYTF
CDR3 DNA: TGTGCCAGCAGCCAGAAGGGCCAATTTGGTGGCTACACCTTC

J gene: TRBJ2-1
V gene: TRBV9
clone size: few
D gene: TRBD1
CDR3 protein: CASSAPQGMKFF
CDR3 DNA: TGTGCCAGCAGCGCACCACAGGGGATGAAGTTCTTC

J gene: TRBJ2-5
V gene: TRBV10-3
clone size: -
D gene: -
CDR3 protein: CAISGRAPREETRYF
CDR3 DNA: TGTGCCATCAGTGGGAGGGCCCCCCGGGAAGAGACCCGGTACTTC

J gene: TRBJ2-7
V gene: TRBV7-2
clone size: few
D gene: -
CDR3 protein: CASSLRVYEQYF
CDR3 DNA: TGTGCCAGCAGTCTCAGGGTTTACGAGCAGTACTTC

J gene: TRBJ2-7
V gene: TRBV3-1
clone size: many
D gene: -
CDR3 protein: CASSQGDSYEQYF
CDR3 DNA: TGCGCCAGCAGCCAAGGGGACTCCTACGAGCAGTACTTC

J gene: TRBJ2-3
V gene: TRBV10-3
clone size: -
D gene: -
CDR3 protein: CAISQQISSTDTQYF
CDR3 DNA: TGTGCCATCAGCCAACAGATCTCTAGCACAGATACGCAGTATTTT